The 29 T cell receptor beta chains presented below share a single source sample, sequenced in a study of cytomegalovirus exposure and HLA in healthy donors. 60 Vbeta and 13 Jbeta primers were used in PCR. Libraries were prepared by immunoSEQ multiplex PCR; TCRdb keeps only in-frame clonotypes and omits some of them. In the table there are 200,000 to 250,000 clones, 65% to 85% of which are singletons. The sequenced material came from PBMCs. Receptors originate from a woman younger than 45 in good health and CMV-seronegative.

The gene calls are TRBV27 and TRBJ2-1; the match to TRBD2 covers 9 bases. This CDR3 has 16 residues. The trim removed 1 base at V and 7 bases at J, leaving 8 bases unmatched. CDR1 and CDR2 from the germline V gene are MNHEY and SMNVEV (reference sequence). CDR3 sequence reads: CASSLWASGNLNEQFF. Here the CDR3 DNA reads TGTGCCAGCAGTTTATGGGCTAGCGGGAATTTAAATGAGCAGTTCTTC.

The V gene is TRBV6-5, the J gene TRBJ2-7, with D tentatively TRBD2 (6 bases). Trimming removed 0 bases at V and 3 bases at J, with 15 bases between. The germline CDR1 and CDR2 sequences are MNHEY and SVGAGI. This CDR3 has 16 residues. The CDR3 DNA reads as TGTGCCAGCAGTTACTCGGGGGTGCGGGGAAACTACGAGCAGTACTTC. Encoded protein: CASSYSGVRGNYEQYF.

This sequence joins TRBV5-1 and TRBJ2-2, with 16 bases aligning to TRBD2. J was trimmed by 6 bases and V by 3 bases; bases with no gene match: 8. The CDR3 is made up of 18 amino acids. Per the germline V gene, CDR1 is SGHRS and CDR2 is YFSETQ. In DNA form, the CDR3 reads TGCGCCAGCAGCTCGGGACTAGCGGGAGGGCAGGGCGCCGGGGAGCTGTTTTTT. Translated, it gives CASSSGLAGGQGAGELFF.

The CDR3 coding sequence is TGCGCCAGCAGCCGGCTAGCTCTAGCCAAAAACATTCAGTACTTC. This gives the protein CASSRLALAKNIQYF. V is TRBV4-1 and J is TRBJ2-4, with D maybe TRBD2 (5 bases). There are 15 residues in the CDR3. CDR1 and CDR2 (germline): MGHRA, YSYEKL. V gave up 4 bases and J gave up 0 bases, with 10 bases separating them.

The chain employs TRBV29-1 and TRBJ2-4; the D gene is possibly TRBD1 (6 bases). Germline V lookup: CDR1 SQVTM, CDR2 ANQGSEA. V lost 6 bases to trimming and J lost 5 bases, with 14 bases between them. The CDR3 sequence is 13 residues long. CDR3 bases: TGCAGCGTGGGGGCCGACAGAGAAAACATTCAGTACTTC. It yields the protein CSVGADRENIQYF.

The chain has TRBV29-1 and TRBJ2-5; D is ambiguous. The CDR3 extends over 12 amino acids. With 4 bases removed from V and 5 bases from J, the gap between germline ends came to 11 bases. Germline V lookup: CDR1 SQVTM, CDR2 ANQGSEA. The DNA for the CDR3 is TGCAGCGTTGGACACATTCCCGAGACCCAGTACTTC. This translates into CSVGHIPETQYF.

Concerning this clone: The same CDR3 can be traced to other DNA sequences in this sample. The chain recombines TRBV30 with TRBJ2-6; TRBD2 agrees at 9 bases. J lost 0 bases, V lost 0 bases, and 6 bases had no gene match. CDR3 length: 18 amino acids. The V gene's germline CDR1 is GTSNPN and CDR2 SVGIG (reference sequence). The CDR3: CAWSVRGRGGSGANVLTF. The CDR3 nucleotides are TGTGCCTGGAGTGTAAGGGGGCGGGGGGGCTCTGGGGCCAACGTCCTGACTTTC.

The chain employs TRBV15 and TRBJ1-1; D gene uncertain. The CDR3 has 14 residues. CDR1 is LNHNV and CDR2 is YYDKDF in the germline V gene (reference sequence). The V end was cut by 5 bases, the J end by 4 bases, with 14 bases between. The CDR3 protein is CATSGVQLGTEAFF. The DNA for the CDR3 is TGTGCCACCAGCGGCGTACAGCTGGGCACTGAAGCTTTCTTT.

To note about this clone: Other DNA sequences in the sample encode the same CDR3. The genes are TRBV9 and TRBJ2-2, with D maybe TRBD1 (5 bases). The V end was cut by 0 bases, the J end by 2 bases, with 14 bases between. Germline V CDR1 and CDR2: SGDLS, YYNGEE. This CDR3 has 17 amino acids. The CDR3 DNA reads TGTGCCAGCAGCGTAGCCCCATCGACAGCCAACACCGGGGAGCTGTTTTTT. This encodes CASSVAPSTANTGELFF.

This rearrangement joins TRBV27 to TRBJ2-7; TRBD2 agrees at 13 bases. The CDR3 loop spans 14 amino acids. V trimming: 6 bases; J trimming: 2 bases; junction bases outside the gene matches: 1. From germline, CDR1 is MNHEY and CDR2 SMNVEV (reference sequence). The CDR3 loop is CASRLAGGPYEQYF. The CDR3, as DNA: TGTGCCAGCAGACTAGCGGGAGGGCCCTACGAGCAGTACTTC.

The J gene is TRBJ1-5, the V gene TRBV28; 8 nucleotides agree with TRBD1. V was pared by 5 bases and J by 5 bases, with 11 bases of the junction left unmatched. CDR3 length: 16 residues. Germline loops: CDR1 MDHEN, CDR2 SYDVKM. DNA of the CDR3: TGTGCCAGCAGTACAACGGCCCTGGACAGGGATCAGCCCCAGCATTTT. It is translated as CASSTTALDRDQPQHF.

The chain links TRBV28 to TRBJ2-1; 7 bases match TRBD1. Germline CDR1 is MDHEN and CDR2 is SYDVKM. V shed 6 bases and J 6 bases; nucleotides not matched to a gene: 11. CDR3 length equals 15 residues. CDR3 loop: CASSEPSDRINEQFF. Written as DNA, the CDR3 is TGTGCCAGCAGCGAACCATCGGACAGGATCAATGAGCAGTTCTTC.

The chain employs TRBV4-2 and TRBJ2-1; 10 nucleotides line up with TRBD2. The ends lost 4 bases at V and 4 bases at J; junction bases unmatched: 7. Germline CDR1 is LGHNA and CDR2 is YNFKEQ. CDR3 size: 16 residues. The CDR3 nucleotides are TGTGCCAGCAGCCCAGGGACTAGCGCCTCATACAATGAGCAGTTCTTC. Amino acid sequence: CASSPGTSASYNEQFF.

The V gene is TRBV25-1, the J gene TRBJ2-3; 9 bases are a match to TRBD1. The CDR3 spans 16 residues. Germline V gives CDR1 MGHDK, CDR2 SYGVNS. V lost 2 bases to trimming and J lost 5 bases; unmatched junction nucleotides: 8. This chain's CDR3 is CASSEDRTGVGDTQYF. The CDR3 nucleotides are TGTGCCAGCAGTGAAGACAGGACAGGGGTAGGAGATACGCAGTATTTT.

The rearrangement joins TRBV9 to TRBJ1-6; 9 bases map to TRBD1. V dropped 0 bases and J dropped 7; count of bases not matched to a gene: 2. CDR3 length equals 15 residues. Looked up from germline, CDR1 is SGDLS and CDR2 is YYNGEE. Written as DNA, the CDR3 is TGTGCCAGCAGCGTAGACGACAGGGGGAATTCACCCCTCCACTTT. Protein product: CASSVDDRGNSPLHF.

The rearrangement links TRBV7-6 to TRBJ1-6, with D perhaps TRBD1 (5 bases). Between the trimmed V and J ends, which lost 1 base and 6 bases, there was a span of 13 bases. Per germline, CDR1 SGHVS and CDR2 FNYEAQ. The CDR3 contains 16 residues. Here the CDR3 reads CASSLGGGTVNSPLHF. In DNA form, the CDR3 reads TGTGCCAGCAGCTTAGGAGGAGGGACGGTTAATTCACCCCTCCACTTT.

V is TRBV7-9 and J is TRBJ2-1; 11 nucleotides match TRBD2. Germline-derived CDR1 and CDR2 are SEHNR and FQNEAQ (reference sequence). CDR3 size: 16 residues. The V and J ends lost 3 bases and 4 bases, in that order; junction bases with no gene match: 5. CDR3 nucleotides: TGTGCCAGCAGCTTGTTGGGGACTAGCGGATACAATGAGCAGTTCTTC. Protein sequence: CASSLLGTSGYNEQFF.

In its sample, this clone was seen a few times. J is TRBJ2-1 and V is TRBV4-2; a possible D gene is TRBD2 (6 bases). V was pared by 1 base and J by 6 bases, with 13 bases between. Germline V gene data show CDR1 as LGHNA and CDR2 as YNFKEQ. The CDR3 covers 15 residues. The chain's CDR3 is CASSQGPLASNEQFF. The CDR3 DNA reads TGTGCCAGCAGCCAAGGGCCCCTAGCGAGCAATGAGCAGTTCTTC.

The chain uses TRBV11-2 and TRBJ2-7; tentative D call: TRBD1 (5 bases). V was shortened by 6 bases and J by 0 bases, with 9 bases between the two germline ends. The CDR3 is 13 residues long. Germline V gives CDR1 SGHAT, CDR2 FQNNGV. This CDR3 reads CASSPGRSYEQYF. CDR3 sequence (DNA): TGTGCCAGCAGTCCAGGGCGCTCCTACGAGCAGTACTTC.

The genes are TRBV7-2 and TRBJ2-7; D unresolved. The CDR3 totals 14 residues. V lost 5 bases and J lost 2, with 13 bases in between. Germline lookup yields CDR1 SGHTA and CDR2 FQGNSA. In DNA, the CDR3 is TGTGCCAGCAGCCTACGCACGGTGGCCTACGAGCAGTACTTC. Its translation is CASSLRTVAYEQYF.

The chain links TRBV18 to TRBJ2-1; TRBD1 matches at 9 bases. The germline CDR1 and CDR2 sequences are KGHSH and LQKENI. V gave up 5 bases and J gave up 4 bases; unmatched junction bases: 6. This CDR3 spans 15 amino acids. The chain's CDR3 is CASSYRDREYNEQFF. CDR3 in DNA: TGTGCCAGCTCATATCGGGACAGGGAATACAATGAGCAGTTCTTC. The full variable domain, with the rest looked up from reference TRBV18 and TRBJ2-1, is NAGVMQNPRHLVRRRGQEARLRCSPMKGHSHVYWYRQLPEEGLKFMVYLQKENIIDESGMPKERFSAEFPKEGPSILRIQQVVRGDSAAYFCASSYRDREYNEQFFGPGTRLTVL.

This CDR3 is CASSALVAGANTGELFF. The CDR3 DNA sequence: TGTGCCAGCAGTGCCCTCGTTGCGGGGGCGAACACCGGGGAGCTGTTTTTT. The V gene is TRBV6-1, the J gene TRBJ2-2; the match to TRBD2 covers 7 bases. Trimming at V came to 4 bases and at J to 0 bases, leaving 8 bases not matched to a gene. Germline V gives CDR1 MNHNS, CDR2 SASEGT. This CDR3 spans 17 amino acids.

V gene TRBV5-6 combines with J gene TRBJ2-1; TRBD2 matches 7 bases. Germline-derived CDR1 and CDR2 are SGHDT and YYEEEE. The V gene end was trimmed by 4 bases and the J gene end by 9 bases; junction bases not matched to a gene: 7. The CDR3 is 13 residues long. For the CDR3, the DNA is TGTGCCAGCAGCGGGAATAGCGGGCTTGAGCAGTTCTTC. It translates to CASSGNSGLEQFF.

The rearrangement joins TRBV2 to TRBJ1-3; possible D gene TRBD1, 6 bases. Trimming removed 7 bases from V and 0 bases from J, with 16 bases in between. Germline V gene sequence: CDR1 SNHLY, CDR2 FYNNEI. CDR3 length: 16 amino acids. The CDR3 DNA reads TGTGCCAGCAACCCTGGATGGGACAACTCTGGAAACACCATATATTTT. It is translated as CASNPGWDNSGNTIYF.

The rearrangement links TRBV18 to TRBJ1-5; the match to TRBD1 covers 7 bases. The CDR3 runs to 15 residues. Germline V gene data show CDR1 as KGHSH and CDR2 as LQKENI. The V and J ends lost 6 bases and 7 bases, in that order; junction bases with no gene match: 12. CDR3 region: CASSDPGTVTQPQHF. In DNA, the CDR3 is TGTGCCAGCTCCGATCCCGGGACAGTGACCCAGCCCCAGCATTTT. Drawing the rest from reference TRBV18 and TRBJ1-5, the complete variable domain is NAGVMQNPRHLVRRRGQEARLRCSPMKGHSHVYWYRQLPEEGLKFMVYLQKENIIDESGMPKERFSAEFPKEGPSILRIQQVVRGDSAAYFCASSDPGTVTQPQHFGDGTRLSIL.

This clone showed up just a few times. The rearrangement uses TRBV4-1 and TRBJ2-3; possible D gene TRBD1, 5 bases. V gave up 8 bases and J gave up 1 base, with 13 bases separating them. There are 14 residues in the CDR3. Germline V lookup: CDR1 MGHRA, CDR2 YSYEKL. CDR3 in DNA: TGCGCCAGCGGAAGACAGAAACGCACAGATACGCAGTATTTT. Translated: CASGRQKRTDTQYF.

This chain uses TRBV18 with TRBJ2-2; D is undetermined. The CDR3 spans 14 residues. Germline V gene sequence: CDR1 KGHSH, CDR2 LQKENI. The V and J ends lost 0 bases and 4 bases respectively, with 6 bases between them. The CDR3 loop is CASSPPRSTGELFF. CDR3 nucleotides: TGTGCCAGCTCACCACCGAGGTCCACCGGGGAGCTGTTTTTT.

The table lists this clone with a few counts. The chain is built from TRBV7-6 and TRBJ1-6; 11 nucleotides align to TRBD1. Germline V gene sequence: CDR1 SGHVS, CDR2 FNYEAQ. J gave up 1 base and V 5 bases, and 10 bases lay outside the gene matches. CDR3 length: 19 amino acids. In nucleotides, the CDR3 is TGTGCCAGCAGCCCCCGGGACAGGGGGTCCCTTTCCTATAATTCACCCCTCCACTTT. Translated, it gives CASSPRDRGSLSYNSPLHF.

J is TRBJ2-3 and V is TRBV7-6, with a weak D call TRBD2 (7 bases). The CDR3 loop spans 16 amino acids. Trimming removed 5 bases from V and 2 bases from J, with 17 bases in between. Germline loops: CDR1 SGHVS, CDR2 FNYEAQ. Here the CDR3 reads CASSLYKGGLTDTQYF. CDR3 DNA sequence: TGTGCCAGCAGCCTCTATAAGGGGGGGCTCACAGATACGCAGTATTTT.